The sequence of this T cell receptor (beta chain) was determined in a study of blood T cell repertoires in COVID-19. Study details: The United States, Italy and Spain provided the acute and convalescent COVID-19 samples. PBMCs, B-cell-depleted T cells, or T cells were the source of the cDNA or gDNA that made up the material.

How the authors handled the data: From reference gene primer amplification, estimates of nucleated cell counts were derived. Clones were read by immunoSEQ multiplex PCR, and TCRdb kept only the in-frame ones, dropping some. Clonal size and the V and J genes are those of that table, whereas D and trimming came from the DNA. The sample yields hundreds of thousands of clones, 70% to 90% seen once. There are 15 residues in the CDR3. Between the trimmed V and J ends, which lost 4 bases and 2 bases, there was a span of 12 bases. Germline CDR1 and CDR2: SGHAT and FQDESV (reference sequence). The gene calls are TRBV11-1 and TRBJ1-3, with D perhaps matching TRBD1 (5 bases). The TCR comes from a woman aged 18-29 years who had recovered from COVID-19. Specimen: peripheral blood. The CDR3 DNA reads as TGTGCCAGCAGCTACGAAAGGGGCACTGGAAACACCATATATTTT. Encoded protein: CASSYERGTGNTIYF.